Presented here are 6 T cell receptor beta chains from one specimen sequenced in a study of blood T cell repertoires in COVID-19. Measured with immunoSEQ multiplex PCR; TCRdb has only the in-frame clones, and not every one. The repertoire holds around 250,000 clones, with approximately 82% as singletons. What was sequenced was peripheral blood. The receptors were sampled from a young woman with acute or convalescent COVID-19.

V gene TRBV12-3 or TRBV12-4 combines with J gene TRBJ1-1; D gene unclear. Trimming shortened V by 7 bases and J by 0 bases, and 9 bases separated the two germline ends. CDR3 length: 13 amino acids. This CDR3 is CASTAYLNTEAFF. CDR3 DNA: TGTGCCAGCACCGCGTATCTGAACACTGAAGCTTTCTTT.

In DNA, the CDR3 is TGCGCCAGCAGCTTGGGGGCCAGCCTCCTCTCCTACGAGCAGTACTTC. Translated, it gives CASSLGASLLSYEQYF. The V call is TRBV5-1, the J call TRBJ2-7; D gene ambiguous. This CDR3 has 16 residues. V was clipped by 0 bases and J by 0 bases, with 13 bases between them. Germline V gene data show CDR1 as SGHRS and CDR2 as YFSETQ.

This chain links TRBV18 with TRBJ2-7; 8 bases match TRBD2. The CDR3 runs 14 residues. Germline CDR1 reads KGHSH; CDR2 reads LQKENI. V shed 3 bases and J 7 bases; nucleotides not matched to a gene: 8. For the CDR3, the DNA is TGTGCCAGCTCACCGACGGGAGGGCCGGAGGAGCAGTACTTC. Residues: CASSPTGGPEEQYF. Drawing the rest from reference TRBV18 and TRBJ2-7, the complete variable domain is NAGVMQNPRHLVRRRGQEARLRCSPMKGHSHVYWYRQLPEEGLKFMVYLQKENIIDESGMPKERFSAEFPKEGPSILRIQQVVRGDSAAYFCASSPTGGPEEQYFGPGTRLTVT.

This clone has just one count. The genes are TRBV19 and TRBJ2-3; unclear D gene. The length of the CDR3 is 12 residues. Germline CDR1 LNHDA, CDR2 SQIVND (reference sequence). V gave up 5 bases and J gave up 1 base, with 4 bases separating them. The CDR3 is CASSARTDTQYF. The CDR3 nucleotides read TGTGCCAGTAGTGCGCGCACAGATACGCAGTATTTT.

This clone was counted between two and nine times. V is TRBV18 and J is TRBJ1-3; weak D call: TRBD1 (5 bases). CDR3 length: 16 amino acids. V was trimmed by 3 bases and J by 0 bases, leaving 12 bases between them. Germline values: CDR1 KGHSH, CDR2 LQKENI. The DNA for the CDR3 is TGTGCCAGCTCACCCGTACAGACAGTCTCTGGAAACACCATATATTTT. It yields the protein CASSPVQTVSGNTIYF.

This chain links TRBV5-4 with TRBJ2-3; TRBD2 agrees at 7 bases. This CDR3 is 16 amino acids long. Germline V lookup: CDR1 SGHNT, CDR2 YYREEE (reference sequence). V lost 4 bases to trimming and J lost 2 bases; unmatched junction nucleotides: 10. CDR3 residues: CASSGLAADSTDTQYF. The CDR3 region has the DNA TGTGCCAGCAGCGGCCTAGCGGCAGATTCCACAGATACGCAGTATTTT.